A selection of T cell receptor beta chains follows, all from one sample in a study of CD8 T cells in Susac syndrome. TCRdb reprocessed the immunoSEQ multiplex PCR reads with MiXCR, giving one entry per CDR3 protein. The sample records 100,000 to 150,000 distinct CDR3 sequences, approximately 93% being singletons. The specimen sequenced was CD8+ T cells from PBMCs. The origin of the receptors is a human donor with multiple sclerosis. Both conserved end residues are part of each CDR3. D genes are given only for firm matches. For some rows the clone size is stated as once, few or many, or as a class when expanded; others skip it.

.,.,TRBJ1-5,TRBV7-9,TGTGCCAGCAGCTCTGCGGGGTCCGCTAGCAATCAGCCCCAGCATTTT,CASSSAGSASNQPQHF
.,.,TRBJ2-2,TRBV24-1,TGTGCCACCAGTGATATGCTGGGGGTGGACGGGGAGCTGTTTTTT,CATSDMLGVDGELFF
.,.,TRBJ2-1,TRBV7-9,TGTGCCAGCACCATAGGGACGGGGAATGAGCAGTTCTTC,CASTIGTGNEQFF
TRBD1,.,TRBJ2-3,TRBV9,TGTGCCAGCAGCCTTCGGGGACAGGAGACAGATACGCAGTATTTT,CASSLRGQETDTQYF
.,.,TRBJ2-7,TRBV7-2,TGTGCCAGCAGCTTAGGCTCTTCCTCCTACGAGCAGTACTTC,CASSLGSSSYEQYF
TRBD2,.,TRBJ2-3,TRBV9,TGTGCCAGCCTACGACTAGCGGACAATACGCAGTATTTT,CASLRLADNTQYF
TRBD1,.,TRBJ2-2,TRBV6-5,TGTGCCAGCAGTTACTGGCAGGGGGCCGGGGAGCTGTTTTTT,CASSYWQGAGELFF
.,.,TRBJ1-1,TRBV27,TGTGCCAGCAGTTTCGGGCGGGTGAACACTGAAGCTTTCTTT,CASSFGRVNTEAFF
TRBD1,.,TRBJ1-3,TRBV7-9,TGTGCCAGCAGCTTAGCGGGACAGCGAATCTCTGGAAACACCATATATTTT,CASSLAGQRISGNTIYF
.,.,TRBJ1-4,TRBV19,TGTGCCAGTAGGTCGGGCGGACATCGCTTTAATGAAAAACTGTTTTTT,CASRSGGHRFNEKLFF
TRBD1,.,TRBJ2-7,TRBV13,TGTGCCAGCAGCTCAGGGACAGGGGCATCCTACGAGCAGTACTTC,CASSSGTGASYEQYF
TRBD1,.,TRBJ2-3,TRBV3-1,TGTGCCAGCAGCCGTTATGGACAGGTGGAAGATACGCAGTATTTT,CASSRYGQVEDTQYF
.,.,TRBJ1-5,TRBV28,TGTGCCAGCAGTTTACGGGGGGCTAGTCAGCCCCAGCATTTT,CASSLRGASQPQHF
.,once,TRBJ2-2,TRBV12-1,TGTGCCAGCAGCTTTGGGGCGACACTAGAAAGGGAGCTGTTTTTT,CASSFGATLERELFF
.,.,TRBJ2-2,TRBV19,TGTGCCAGTAGTTGGGGACTCGACCTTAACACCGGGGAGCTGTTTTTT,CASSWGLDLNTGELFF
.,.,TRBJ1-4,TRBV12-3/TRBV12-4,TGTGCCAGCAGGAAAGAGAGGGATAGTGAAAAACTGTTTTTT,CASRKERDSEKLFF
.,.,TRBJ1-4,TRBV9,TGTGCCAGCAGCGTAGAGGGGGTCCCGGCGGCTAATGAAAAACTGTTTTTT,CASSVEGVPAANEKLFF
.,.,TRBJ2-1,TRBV27,TGTGCCAGCAGTTTATCGGGTGAGCAGTTCTTC,CASSLSGEQFF
TRBD1,.,TRBJ2-7,TRBV5-1,TGCGCCAGCAGCTTAGCCCTCGGACAGGGAGGACACTACGAGCAGTACTTC,CASSLALGQGGHYEQYF
TRBD2,few,TRBJ2-3,TRBV6-1,TGTGCCAGCCTAGCGGGAGAGGGAGATACGCAGTATTTT,CASLAGEGDTQYF
.,once,TRBJ2-1,TRBV12-3/TRBV12-4,TGTGCCAGCAGTTTACGTGGGAATTGGCACAATGAGCAGTTCTTC,CASSLRGNWHNEQFF
TRBD1,.,TRBJ1-5,TRBV9,TGTGCCAGCAGCCCGGGGACAGGAGCTCAGCCCCAGCATTTT,CASSPGTGAQPQHF
TRBD1,.,TRBJ1-1,TRBV29-1,TGCAGCGTATTAGCCCCGGGACAGGGAAGAACTGAAGCTTTCTTT,CSVLAPGQGRTEAFF
TRBD2,.,TRBJ2-5,TRBV9,TGTGCCAGCAGCGTTGGGACTAGCGGGGGATGGGAGACCCAGTACTTC,CASSVGTSGGWETQYF
TRBD1,.,TRBJ2-1,TRBV27,TGTGCCAGCAGTTTAGGACAGGGTCGAGAGCAGTTCTTC,CASSLGQGREQFF
.,.,TRBJ1-1,TRBV19,TGTGCCAGTAGTATGTTTCGGAAGCCGAACACTGAAGCTTTCTTT,CASSMFRKPNTEAFF
.,.,TRBJ1-2,TRBV7-9,TGTGCCACCCCGGGCAGGGCCAATGGCTACACCTTC,CATPGRANGYTF
TRBD1,once,TRBJ1-2,TRBV9,TGTGCCAGCAGCGTAGCTTCAGCAGGGGGCGATGGCTACACCTTC,CASSVASAGGDGYTF
.,.,TRBJ2-1,TRBV13,TGTGCCAGCAGCTTCTCCCTACTTTATGGGGGGAATGAGCAGTTCTTC,CASSFSLLYGGNEQFF
.,once,TRBJ2-1,TRBV27,TGTGCCAGCATGGGTGAAGGGTTCAATGAGCAGTTCTTC,CASMGEGFNEQFF
.,once,TRBJ1-1,TRBV2,TGTGCCAGCAGTGAAAAAGGGGCCGGATCTATATCTGAAGCTTTCTTT,CASSEKGAGSISEAFF
.,.,TRBJ1-1,TRBV12-3/TRBV12-4,TGTGCCAGCAAAAGGTGGGGGAGCGAAGCTTTCTTT,CASKRWGSEAFF
TRBD1,.,TRBJ2-3,TRBV29-1,TGCAGCGTTGATCAGGGGGCCACGCAGTATTTT,CSVDQGATQYF
.,.,TRBJ1-1,TRBV3-1,TGTGCCAGCAGCCAAGGCACAGGGAGGGACACTGAAGCTTTCTTT,CASSQGTGRDTEAFF
.,.,TRBJ1-1,TRBV19,TGTGCCACCACAATCGGAGGGACTGAAGCTTTCTTT,CATTIGGTEAFF
.,.,TRBJ1-1,TRBV13,TGTGCCAGCAGCTTAGCCAGAAAAGAAGCTTTCTTT,CASSLARKEAFF
.,once,TRBJ2-1,TRBV7-9,TGTGCCAGCAGCTTAGCAGGAGGGCCGATTGGCGATGAGCAGTTCTTC,CASSLAGGPIGDEQFF
.,.,TRBJ2-5,TRBV5-1,TGCGCCAGCAGCTTACGAGGGGTCGAGGAGACCCAGTACTTC,CASSLRGVEETQYF
TRBD2,.,TRBJ2-7,TRBV4-1,TGCGCCAGCAGCCAAGAGTCTGGCGGGGGGTACGAGCAGTACTTC,CASSQESGGGYEQYF
.,.,TRBJ1-5,TRBV27,TGTGCCAGCAGTTTAAGAGGTTATAGCAATCAGCCCCAGCATTTT,CASSLRGYSNQPQHF
TRBD2,.,TRBJ2-1,TRBV5-5,TGTGCCAGCAGCTCCGGGGGGGCGAAAGAGTTCTTC,CASSSGGAKEFF
.,.,TRBJ2-1,TRBV6-1,TGTGCCAGCAGCCCCCCCCGGAGCGGTAGTAGGAATGAGCAGTTCTTC,CASSPPRSGSRNEQFF
.,.,TRBJ2-2,TRBV4-2,TGTGCCAGCAGCAGACAAGGCGGGATGTTTGTCGGGGAGCTGTTTTTT,CASSRQGGMFVGELFF
TRBD2,.,TRBJ2-5,TRBV2,TGTGCCAGCAGCTCTAGCGGGACCGAGACCCAGTACTTC,CASSSSGTETQYF
.,.,TRBJ2-7,TRBV4-2,TGTGCCAGCAGCCAAGAACTAGCTTCGAGCTCCTACGAGCAGTACTTC,CASSQELASSSYEQYF
.,.,TRBJ1-1,TRBV12-3/TRBV12-4,TGTGCCAGCAGTTTCGTCATGTGGCACGAAGCTTTCTTT,CASSFVMWHEAFF
TRBD1,.,TRBJ1-1,TRBV7-8,TGTGCCAGCAGCCCAAAGACAGGGAGGGGCACTGAAGCTTTCTTT,CASSPKTGRGTEAFF
.,.,TRBJ2-5,TRBV7-9,TGTGCCAGCAGCTCCCGGGTCAACTTCCAAGAGACCCAGTACTTC,CASSSRVNFQETQYF
.,.,TRBJ2-1,TRBV5-6,TGTGCCAGCAGCTCTACTTTGTCCCCTTTCTACAATGAGCAGTTCTTC,CASSSTLSPFYNEQFF